This T cell receptor (beta chain) was captured in a study of T cell responses to AZD1222 COVID-19 vaccine. V lost 1 base to trimming and J lost 1 base, with 11 bases between them. CDR3 length: 16 residues. CDR1 is KGHDR, CDR2 SFDVKD, per germline. Details on this clone: Its target is not known.

The method was immunoSEQ multiplex PCR; TCRdb's version includes in-frame clones alone and lacks a portion of them. The repertoire holds about 100,000 clones, roughly 90% seen once, with around 2% in the top ten. The study's findings and limits: At study baseline, merely over 5 AZD1222 recipients were seropositive. Regions 160-218 and 743-854 held dominance among vaccine-associated CD4 TCRs, which spanned spike. White British ancestry dominated among donors, who included more females, and clonal diversity was possibly underestimated. Unmutated variant regions reportedly attract nearly half of all spike-specific TCRs.

The sequence was obtained from an adult in good health. Sequencing used peripheral blood, obtained on day 0 of AZD1222 vaccination. V usage is TRBV24-1 and J usage is TRBJ2-3, with D uncertain. Here the CDR3 reads CATSDFSDKGTDTQYF. The CDR3 DNA is TGTGCCACCAGTGATTTCTCCGATAAGGGCACAGATACGCAGTATTTT.